These 9 T cell receptor beta chains were sequenced from one sample in a study of T-cell reconstitution after alpha-beta-depleted transplantation in children. It was with unique molecular identifiers that the TCRbeta library was prepared. TCRdb passed the PCR reads through MiXCR, listing each CDR3 protein once. Of about 510,000 distinct CDR3 sequences detected, over 10% appear once; the ten largest clones hold 11% to 15%. The sequencing here drew on PBMCs, mostly from graft donor cells, taken 180 days after TCRalphabeta/CD19-depleted stem cell transplant. These receptors were taken from a female patient between 2 and 10 years old who had a stem cell transplant for aplastic anemia, so the T cells may come from the graft donor.

This chain joins TRBV4-3 and TRBJ1-5, with D unresolved. Trimming took 4 bases from V and 2 from J, leaving 9 bases between them. From germline, CDR1 is LGHNA and CDR2 YSLEER. The length of the CDR3 is 14 residues. The DNA of the CDR3 is TGCGCCAGCAGCCCCCATTTAGGCAATCAGCCCCAGCATTTT. Its translation: CASSPHLGNQPQHF.

This sequence joins TRBV7-2 and TRBJ2-5; unclear D gene. The CDR3 is made up of 13 amino acids. Germline assignment: CDR1 SGHTA and CDR2 FQGNSA. Deletions cut 5 bases from V and 2 bases from J, with 9 bases between. The CDR3 sequence is CASSTPPQETQYF. Here the CDR3 DNA reads TGTGCCAGCAGCACACCGCCTCAAGAGACCCAGTACTTC.

The rearrangement links TRBV7-2 to TRBJ1-3, with unresolved D. Germline V gives CDR1 SGHTA, CDR2 FQGNSA. V was clipped by 2 bases and J by 0 bases, with 14 bases between them. CDR3 length: 17 residues. The CDR3 DNA reads TGTGCCAGCAGCTTACAAAGGCGCAGCTCCTCTGGAAACACCATATATTTT. Protein: CASSLQRRSSSGNTIYF.

The chain uses TRBV19 and TRBJ1-2, with D possibly being TRBD1 (6 bases). V was cut by 5 bases and J by 8 bases, with 21 bases left in between. The germline V gene encodes CDR1 LNHDA and CDR2 SQIVND (reference sequence). The CDR3 is made up of 15 amino acids. The CDR3 DNA sequence: TGTGCCAGTAGTTGGGACATCCAACCTGAAGGGGGCTACACCTTC. Its translation: CASSWDIQPEGGYTF.

This chain joins TRBV30 and TRBJ2-1; D not certain. The germline gives CDR1 GTSNPN, CDR2 SVGIG (reference sequence). V was pared by 2 bases and J by 2 bases, with 4 bases between. The CDR3 runs to 12 residues. The CDR3 DNA follows: TGTGCCTGGAGTAGCACCTACAATGAGCAGTTCTTC. Its translation: CAWSSTYNEQFF. The entire variable domain, with the rest obtained from reference TRBV30 and TRBJ2-1, is as follows: SQTIHQWPATLVQPVGSPLSLECTVEGTSNPNLYWYRQAAGRGLQLLFYSVGIGQISSEVPQNLSASRPQDRQFILSSKKLLLSDSGFYLCAWSSTYNEQFFGPGTRLTVL.

V usage is TRBV9 and J usage is TRBJ1-2; D unresolved. The V end lost 1 base, the J end lost 3 bases, and 19 bases lay between the germline ends. The CDR3 loop spans 17 amino acids. In germline, CDR1 is SGDLS, CDR2 YYNGEE. The CDR3 DNA is TGTGCCAGCAGCGTATCTACTTCGCAGGATGAAGACTATGGCTACACCTTC. Translating it yields CASSVSTSQDEDYGYTF.

The J gene is TRBJ2-4, the V gene TRBV12-3 or TRBV12-4, with D perhaps matching TRBD1 or TRBD2 (5 bases each). The CDR3 runs to 19 residues. V was trimmed by 6 bases and J by 0 bases, leaving 24 bases between them. The CDR3 DNA follows: TGTGCCAGCAGCCTTTACCCCGGGACCAAAAAACTAGCCAAAAACATTCAGTACTTC. Protein: CASSLYPGTKKLAKNIQYF.

V is TRBV4-3 and J is TRBJ1-2, with unresolved D. The V gene's germline CDR1 is LGHNA and CDR2 YSLEER. This CDR3 region has 15 residues. V gave up 1 base and J gave up 4 bases, with 13 bases separating them. The CDR3 DNA is TGCGCCAGCAGCCAAGGACGGGCGGAGCCCTATGGCTACACCTTC. This translates into CASSQGRAEPYGYTF.

This clonotype came up many times. The chain carries TRBV20-1 and TRBJ2-1, with unresolved D. V lost 0 bases and J lost 0, with 12 bases in between. CDR1 and CDR2 (germline): DFQATT, SNEGSKA (reference sequence). The CDR3 has 16 amino acids. CDR3 in amino acids: CSARDRRGSSYNEQFF. CDR3 nucleotides: TGCAGTGCTAGAGATCGGCGCGGTAGCTCCTACAATGAGCAGTTCTTC.